These 2 T cell receptor beta chains originate from one sample sequenced in a study of beta chain features in type 1 diabetes. Expressed TCRB transcripts got sequenced, as all isolated RNA was reverse transcribed. Sequencing was performed with immunoSEQ multiplex PCR; in TCRdb, only in-frame clones are kept and a portion is missing. Of 250,000 or so clones in the sample, less than 35% were seen once. The sequenced sample was central memory CD4+ T cells from blood. Receptors originate from a man under 40 in good health.

A remark on this clone: Other nucleotide sequences from this sample produce the same CDR3. The rearrangement links TRBV7-2 to TRBJ2-3; D not certain. The CDR3 is made up of 15 amino acids. The germline V gene has CDR1 SGHTA and CDR2 FQGNSA. Trimming shortened V by 5 bases and J by 1 base, and 13 bases separated the two germline ends. The DNA of the CDR3 is TGTGCCAGCAGCCGAGGTGGCGGACGCACAGATACGCAGTATTTT. Amino acids: CASSRGGGRTDTQYF.

The rearrangement links TRBV5-1 to TRBJ2-1; possibly TRBD1 or TRBD2 for D (6 bases each). Germline CDR1 and CDR2: SGHRS and YFSETQ. The CDR3 covers 15 residues. V was trimmed by 0 bases and J by 5 bases, leaving 12 bases between them. The CDR3 region has the DNA TGCGCCAGCAGCTTGGCGGGGGCATTTAACAATGAGCAGTTCTTC. Translated: CASSLAGAFNNEQFF.